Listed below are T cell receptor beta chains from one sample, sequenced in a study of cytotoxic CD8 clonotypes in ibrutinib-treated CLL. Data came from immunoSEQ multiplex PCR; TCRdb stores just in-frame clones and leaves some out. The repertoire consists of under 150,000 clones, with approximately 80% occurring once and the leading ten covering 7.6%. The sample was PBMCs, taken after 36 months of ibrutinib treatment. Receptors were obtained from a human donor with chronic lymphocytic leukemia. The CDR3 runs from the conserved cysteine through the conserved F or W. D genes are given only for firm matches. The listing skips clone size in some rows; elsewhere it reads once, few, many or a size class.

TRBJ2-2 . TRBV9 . CASSPLGAGWSNTGELFF TGTGCCAGCAGTCCACTGGGGGCGGGATGGTCGAACACCGGGGAGCTGTTTTTT
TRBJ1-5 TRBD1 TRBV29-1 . CSVGQGYSNQPQHF TGCAGCGTTGGACAGGGTTATAGCAATCAGCCCCAGCATTTT
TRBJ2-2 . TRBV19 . CASSPSFGGELFF TGTGCCAGTAGCCCGAGTTTCGGCGGGGAGCTGTTTTTT
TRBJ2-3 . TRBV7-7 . CASSFSVGTDTQYF TGTGCCAGCAGCTTTTCAGTTGGAACAGATACGCAGTATTTT
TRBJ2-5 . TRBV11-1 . CASGPSLGGTQYF TGTGCCAGCGGCCCTTCCCTGGGGGGGACCCAGTACTTC
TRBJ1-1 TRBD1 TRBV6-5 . CASSTRGPHTEAFF TGTGCCAGCAGTACTAGGGGGCCTCACACTGAAGCTTTCTTT
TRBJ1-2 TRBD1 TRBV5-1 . CASSLYAGTGRRNYGYTF TGCGCCAGCAGCCTCTATGCCGGGACAGGGAGGCGGAACTATGGCTACACCTTC
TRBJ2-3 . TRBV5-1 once CASSLWSGDTQYF TGCGCCAGCAGCTTGTGGAGTGGAGATACGCAGTATTTT
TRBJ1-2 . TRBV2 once CASSPPPTGWDGYTF TGTGCCAGCAGCCCCCCACCAACAGGGTGGGATGGCTACACCTTC
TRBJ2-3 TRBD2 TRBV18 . CASSPKAGGEDTQYF TGTGCCAGCTCACCAAAGGCGGGAGGGGAGGATACGCAGTATTTT
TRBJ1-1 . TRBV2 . CASSPWDRIFF TGTGCCAGCAGCCCATGGGACCGCATCTTCTTT
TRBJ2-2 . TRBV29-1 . CSVEGRRPNTGELFF TGCAGCGTTGAGGGACGGAGGCCTAACACCGGGGAGCTGTTTTTT
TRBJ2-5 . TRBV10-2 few CASSVTDGAAIGTQYF TGCGCCAGCAGTGTTACGGACGGCGCCGCCATTGGGACCCAGTACTTC
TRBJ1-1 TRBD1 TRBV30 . CAWTPRGLVSNTEAFF TGTGCCTGGACGCCCAGGGGGCTTGTTTCGAACACTGAAGCTTTCTTT
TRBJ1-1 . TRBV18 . CASSLNTEAFF TGTGCCAGCTCACTGAACACTGAAGCTTTCTTT
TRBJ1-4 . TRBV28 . CASRPDRRIDEKLFF TGTGCCAGCAGACCCGACAGGCGCATAGATGAAAAACTGTTTTTT
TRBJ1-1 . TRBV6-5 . CASSYSTGEAFF TGTGCCAGCAGTTACTCGACGGGGGAAGCTTTCTTT
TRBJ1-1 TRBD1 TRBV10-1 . CASSMGQGNTEAFF TGCGCCAGCAGTATGGGACAGGGAAACACTGAAGCTTTCTTT